The clone carrying this TCR beta chain occurred once. The sample is drawn from a study of cytomegalovirus exposure and HLA in healthy donors. It was with 60 Vbeta and 13 Jbeta primers that the PCR ran. Some clones are missing from TCRdb's copy, which holds only in-frame ones; the method was immunoSEQ multiplex PCR. The top ten clones hold roughly 0.31% of a sample with a few hundred thousand clones, roughly 80% of them seen once. This CDR3 contains 14 residues. CDR1 MDHEN and CDR2 SYDVKM come from the germline V gene. V was pared by 4 bases and J by 8 bases, with 15 bases between. The sequence came from a girl aged 2 to 10 in good health and CMV-seronegative. This chain joins TRBV28 and TRBJ2-1, with TRBD2 as a possible D gene (6 bases). The source material was PBMCs. The CDR3 DNA follows: TGTGCCAGCAGTTGGGTAGGGAGGATGGATGAGCAGTTCTTC. The encoded protein is CASSWVGRMDEQFF. The full variable domain, rest sourced from reference TRBV28 and TRBJ2-1, is DVKVTQSSRYLVKRTGEKVFLECVQDMDHENMFWYRQDPGLGLRLIYFSYDVKMKEKGDIPEGYSVSREKKERFSLILESASTNQTSMYLCASSWVGRMDEQFFGPGTRLTVL.